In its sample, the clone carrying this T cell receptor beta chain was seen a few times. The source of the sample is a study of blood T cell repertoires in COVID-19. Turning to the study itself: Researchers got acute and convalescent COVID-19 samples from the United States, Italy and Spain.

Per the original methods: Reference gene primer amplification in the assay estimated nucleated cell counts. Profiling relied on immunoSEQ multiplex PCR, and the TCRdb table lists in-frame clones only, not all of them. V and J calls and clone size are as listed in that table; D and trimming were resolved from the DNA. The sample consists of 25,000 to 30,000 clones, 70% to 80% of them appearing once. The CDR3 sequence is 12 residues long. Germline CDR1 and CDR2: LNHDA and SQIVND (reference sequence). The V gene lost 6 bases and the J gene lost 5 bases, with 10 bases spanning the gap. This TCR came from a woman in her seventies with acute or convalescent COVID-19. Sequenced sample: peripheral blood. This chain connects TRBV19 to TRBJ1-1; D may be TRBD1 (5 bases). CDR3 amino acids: CASSQGRTEAFF. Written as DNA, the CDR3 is TGTGCCAGTAGCCAGGGTCGAACTGAAGCTTTCTTT.